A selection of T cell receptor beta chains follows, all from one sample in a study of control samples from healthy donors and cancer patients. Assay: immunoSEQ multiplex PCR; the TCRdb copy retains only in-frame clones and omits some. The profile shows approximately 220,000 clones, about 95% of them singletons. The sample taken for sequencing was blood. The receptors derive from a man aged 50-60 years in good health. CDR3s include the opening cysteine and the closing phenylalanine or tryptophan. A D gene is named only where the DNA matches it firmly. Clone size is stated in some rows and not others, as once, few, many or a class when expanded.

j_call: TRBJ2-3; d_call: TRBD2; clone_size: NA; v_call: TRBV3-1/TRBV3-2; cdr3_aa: CASRDSGATDTQYF; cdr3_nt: TGTGCCAGCAGAGATAGCGGGGCCACAGATACGCAGTATTTT
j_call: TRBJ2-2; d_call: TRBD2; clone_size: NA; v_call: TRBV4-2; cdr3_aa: CASSQEGLGRELFF; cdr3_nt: TGTGCCAGCAGCCAAGAGGGACTAGGTCGGGAGCTGTTTTTT
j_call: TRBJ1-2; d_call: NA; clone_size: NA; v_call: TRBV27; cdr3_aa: CASSPYQTFLYGYTF; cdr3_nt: TGTGCCAGCAGTCCCTATCAGACTTTTCTTTATGGCTACACCTTC
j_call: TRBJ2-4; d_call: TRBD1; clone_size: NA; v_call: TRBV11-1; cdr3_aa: CASSAQGAGKNIQYF; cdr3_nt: TGTGCCAGCAGCGCACAGGGGGCCGGCAAAAACATTCAGTACTTC
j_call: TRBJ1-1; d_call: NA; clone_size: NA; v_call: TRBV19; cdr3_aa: CASRVDLTAFF; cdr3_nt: TGTGCCAGTAGGGTTGACTTAACGGCTTTCTTT
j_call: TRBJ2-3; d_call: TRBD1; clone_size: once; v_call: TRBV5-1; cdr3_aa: CASTRQGGTDTQYF; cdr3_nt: TGCGCCAGCACCCGACAGGGCGGCACAGATACGCAGTATTTT
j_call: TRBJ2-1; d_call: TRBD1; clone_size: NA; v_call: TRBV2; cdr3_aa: CASSNDRGGSYEQFF; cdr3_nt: TGTGCCAGCAGTAACGACAGGGGTGGGAGCTATGAGCAGTTCTTC
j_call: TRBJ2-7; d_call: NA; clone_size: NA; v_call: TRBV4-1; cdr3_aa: CASSQATSYEQYF; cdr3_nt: TGCGCCAGCAGCCAAGCTACCTCCTACGAGCAGTACTTC
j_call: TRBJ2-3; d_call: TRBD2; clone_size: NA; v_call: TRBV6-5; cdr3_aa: CASSYQSGGRTDTQYF; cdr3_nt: TGTGCCAGCAGTTACCAAAGCGGGGGGCGCACAGATACGCAGTATTTT
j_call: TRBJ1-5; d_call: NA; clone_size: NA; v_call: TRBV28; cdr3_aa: CASSLTPGSEGQPQHF; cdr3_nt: TGTGCCAGCAGTTTAACCCCAGGGTCTGAAGGTCAGCCCCAGCATTTT
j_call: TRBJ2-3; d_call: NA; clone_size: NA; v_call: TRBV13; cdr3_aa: CASFERGSTDTQYF; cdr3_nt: TGTGCCAGCTTCGAGAGGGGGAGCACAGATACGCAGTATTTT
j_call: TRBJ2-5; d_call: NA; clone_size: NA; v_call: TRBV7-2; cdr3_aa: CASSSGSGVQETQYF; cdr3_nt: TGTGCCAGCAGCTCAGGGTCGGGGGTTCAAGAGACCCAGTACTTC
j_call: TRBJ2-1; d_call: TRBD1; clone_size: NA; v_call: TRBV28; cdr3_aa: CASSGIRDSYNEQFF; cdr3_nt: TGTGCCAGCAGTGGGATCCGGGACAGCTACAATGAGCAGTTCTTC
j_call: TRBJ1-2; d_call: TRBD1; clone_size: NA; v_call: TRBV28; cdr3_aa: CASRGTGGRYTF; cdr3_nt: TGTGCCAGCAGGGGGACAGGAGGACGGTACACCTTC
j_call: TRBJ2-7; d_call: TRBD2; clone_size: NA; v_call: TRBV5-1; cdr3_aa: CASSKTSGSYEQYF; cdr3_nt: TGCGCCAGCAGCAAGACTAGCGGTTCCTACGAGCAGTACTTC
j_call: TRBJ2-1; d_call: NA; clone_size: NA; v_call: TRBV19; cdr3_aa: CASSRLSEQFF; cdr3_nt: TGTGCCAGTAGTAGATTAAGTGAGCAGTTCTTC
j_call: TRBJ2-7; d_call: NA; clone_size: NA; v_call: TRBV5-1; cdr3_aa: CASSLVVGASYEQYF; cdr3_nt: TGCGCCAGCAGCTTGGTTGTGGGGGCATCCTACGAGCAGTACTTC
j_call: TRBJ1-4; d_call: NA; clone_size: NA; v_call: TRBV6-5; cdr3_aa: CASSYRPRLEKLFF; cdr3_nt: TGTGCCAGCAGTTACCGACCCAGATTAGAAAAACTGTTTTTT
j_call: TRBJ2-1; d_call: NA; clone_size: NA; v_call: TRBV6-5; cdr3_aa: CASRLYNEQFF; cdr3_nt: TGTGCCAGCAGGCTCTACAATGAGCAGTTCTTC
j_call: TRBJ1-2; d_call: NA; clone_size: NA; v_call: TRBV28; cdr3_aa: CASSLTDRYGYTF; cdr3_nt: TGTGCCAGCAGTTTAACCGACAGGTATGGCTACACCTTC